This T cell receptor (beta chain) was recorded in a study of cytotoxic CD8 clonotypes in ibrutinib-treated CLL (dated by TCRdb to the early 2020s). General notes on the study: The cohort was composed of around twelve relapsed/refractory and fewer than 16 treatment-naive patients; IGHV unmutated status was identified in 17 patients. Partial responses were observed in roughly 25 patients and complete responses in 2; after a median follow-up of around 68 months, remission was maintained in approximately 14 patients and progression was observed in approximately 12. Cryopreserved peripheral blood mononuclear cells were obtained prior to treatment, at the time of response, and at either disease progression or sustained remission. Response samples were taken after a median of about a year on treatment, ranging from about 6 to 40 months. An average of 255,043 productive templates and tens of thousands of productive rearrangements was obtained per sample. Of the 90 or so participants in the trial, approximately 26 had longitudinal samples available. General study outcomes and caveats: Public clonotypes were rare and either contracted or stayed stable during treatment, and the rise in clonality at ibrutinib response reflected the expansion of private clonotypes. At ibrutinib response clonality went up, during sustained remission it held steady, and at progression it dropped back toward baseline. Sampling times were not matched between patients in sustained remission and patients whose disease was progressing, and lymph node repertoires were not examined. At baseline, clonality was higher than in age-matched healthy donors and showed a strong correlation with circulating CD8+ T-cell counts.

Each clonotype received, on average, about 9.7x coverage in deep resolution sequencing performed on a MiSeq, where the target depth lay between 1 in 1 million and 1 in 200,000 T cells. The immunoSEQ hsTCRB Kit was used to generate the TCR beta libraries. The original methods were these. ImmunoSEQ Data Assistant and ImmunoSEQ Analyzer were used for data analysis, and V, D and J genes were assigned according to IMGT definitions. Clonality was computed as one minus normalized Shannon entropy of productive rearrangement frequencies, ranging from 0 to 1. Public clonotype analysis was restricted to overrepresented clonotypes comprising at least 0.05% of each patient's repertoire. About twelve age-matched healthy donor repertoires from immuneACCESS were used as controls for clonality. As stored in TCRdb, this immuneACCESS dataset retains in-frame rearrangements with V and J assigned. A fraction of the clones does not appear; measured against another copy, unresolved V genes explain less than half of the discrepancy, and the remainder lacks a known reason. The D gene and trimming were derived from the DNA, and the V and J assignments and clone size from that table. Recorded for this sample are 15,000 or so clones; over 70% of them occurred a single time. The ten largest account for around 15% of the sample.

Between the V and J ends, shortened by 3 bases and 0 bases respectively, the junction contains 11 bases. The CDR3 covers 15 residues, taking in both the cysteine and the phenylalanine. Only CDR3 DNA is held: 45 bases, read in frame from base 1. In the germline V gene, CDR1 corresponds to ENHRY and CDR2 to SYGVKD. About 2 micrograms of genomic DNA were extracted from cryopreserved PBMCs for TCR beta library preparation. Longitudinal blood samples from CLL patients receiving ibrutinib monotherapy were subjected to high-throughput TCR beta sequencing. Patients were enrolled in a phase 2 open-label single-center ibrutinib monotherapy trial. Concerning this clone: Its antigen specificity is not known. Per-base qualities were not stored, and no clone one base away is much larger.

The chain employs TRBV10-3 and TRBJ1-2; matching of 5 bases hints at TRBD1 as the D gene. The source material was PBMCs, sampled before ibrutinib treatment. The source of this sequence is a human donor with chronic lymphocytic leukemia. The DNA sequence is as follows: TGTGCCATCAGTGATCAGGGTAGCTCTAACTATGGCTACACCTTC. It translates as CAISDQGSSNYGYTF.